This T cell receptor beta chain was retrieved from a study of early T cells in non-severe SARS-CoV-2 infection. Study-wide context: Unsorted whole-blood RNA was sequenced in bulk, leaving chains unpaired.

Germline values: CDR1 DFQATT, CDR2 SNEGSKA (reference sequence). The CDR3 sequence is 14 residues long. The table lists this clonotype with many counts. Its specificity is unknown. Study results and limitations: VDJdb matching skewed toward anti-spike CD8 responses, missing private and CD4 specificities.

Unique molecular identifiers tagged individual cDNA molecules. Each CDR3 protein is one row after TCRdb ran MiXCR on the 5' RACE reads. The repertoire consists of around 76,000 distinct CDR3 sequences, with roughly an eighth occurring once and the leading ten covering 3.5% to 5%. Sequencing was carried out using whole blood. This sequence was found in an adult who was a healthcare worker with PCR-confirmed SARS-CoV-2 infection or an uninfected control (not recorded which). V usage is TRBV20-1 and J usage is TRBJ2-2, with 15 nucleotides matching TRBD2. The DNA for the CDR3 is TGCAGCGGGACTAGCGGGAGGTGGACCGGGGAGCTGTTTTTT. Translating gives CSGTSGRWTGELFF.